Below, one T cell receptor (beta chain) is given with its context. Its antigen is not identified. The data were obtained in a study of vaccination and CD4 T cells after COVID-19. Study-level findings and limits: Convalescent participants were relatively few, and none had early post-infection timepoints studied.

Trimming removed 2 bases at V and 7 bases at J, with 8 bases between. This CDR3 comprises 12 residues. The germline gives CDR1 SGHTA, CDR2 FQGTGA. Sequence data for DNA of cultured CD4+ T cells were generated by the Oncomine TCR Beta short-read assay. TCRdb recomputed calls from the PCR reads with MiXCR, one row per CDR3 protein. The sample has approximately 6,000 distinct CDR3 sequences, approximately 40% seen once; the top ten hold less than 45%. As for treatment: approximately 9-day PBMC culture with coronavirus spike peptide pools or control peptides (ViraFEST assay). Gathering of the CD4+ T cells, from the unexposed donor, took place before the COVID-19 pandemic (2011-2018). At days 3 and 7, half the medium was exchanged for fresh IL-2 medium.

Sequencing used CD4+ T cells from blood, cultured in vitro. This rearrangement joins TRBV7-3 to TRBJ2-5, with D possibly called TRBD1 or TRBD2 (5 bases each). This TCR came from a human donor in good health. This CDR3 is CASSLGDGTQYF. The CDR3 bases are TGTGCCAGCAGCTTAGGGGACGGGACCCAGTACTTC.